The 24 T cell receptor beta chains below were found in one sample sequenced in a study of T cells in Graves' hyperthyroidism and ophthalmopathy. It was RNA transcripts that yielded the amplified TCR beta CDR3 regions. Initially, a first-round RT-PCR of the TCR CDR3 employed the HTBI primer set. TCRdb analysed the multiplex PCR reads with MiXCR anew, one entry per CDR3 protein. The profile shows hundreds of thousands of distinct CDR3 sequences, roughly 15% of them singletons. Sequencing input: blood. These receptors came from a woman under 30 with Graves' hyperthyroidism.

This clonotype was counted at least ten times. V is TRBV20-1 and J is TRBJ2-3, with D perhaps matching TRBD1 or TRBD2 (5 bases each). The CDR3 contains 11 residues. V was shortened by 6 bases and J by 7 bases, with 11 bases between the two germline ends. CDR1 is DFQATT and CDR2 is SNEGSKA in the germline V gene (reference sequence). Here the CDR3 reads CSAPWGNTQYF. CDR3 nucleotides: TGCAGTGCCCCCTGGGGGAATACGCAGTATTTT.

This clonotype was found a few times. The CDR3 reads CASSFLRELRISYEQYF. CDR3 nucleotide sequence: TGTGCCAGCAGCTTTCTCCGGGAGCTCCGTATCTCCTACGAGCAGTACTTC. The chain has TRBV7-3 and TRBJ2-7, with a possible D match to TRBD2 (6 bases). The germline V gene encodes CDR1 SGHTA and CDR2 FQGTGA. This CDR3 spans 17 amino acids. Trimming took off 3 bases at V and 0 bases at J, with 18 bases between the two ends.

This chain links TRBV10-3 with TRBJ2-1; 14 bases are shared with TRBD2. The CDR3 is 19 amino acids. The V gene's germline CDR1 is ENHRY and CDR2 SYGVKD. The V and J ends lost 3 bases and 1 base, in that order; junction bases with no gene match: 8. The CDR3 loop is CAISDGTSGRGVSYNEQFF. Written as DNA, the CDR3 is TGTGCCATCAGTGACGGGACTAGCGGGAGAGGGGTTTCCTACAATGAGCAGTTCTTC.

This clonotype appeared many times. The chain is built from TRBV4-3 and TRBJ2-3; D is ambiguous. CDR3 length: 13 amino acids. V was pared by 1 base and J by 2 bases, with 4 bases between. Per germline, CDR1 LGHNA and CDR2 YSLEER. CDR3 DNA sequence: TGCGCCAGCAGCCAAGTGAACACAGATACGCAGTATTTT. Its translation: CASSQVNTDTQYF.

This sequence joins TRBV28 and TRBJ2-4; TRBD1 agrees at 8 bases. The length of the CDR3 is 15 residues. V shed 5 bases and J 8 bases; nucleotides not matched to a gene: 11. CDR1 MDHEN and CDR2 SYDVKM come from the germline V gene. CDR3 residues: CASSPYGQGGDIQYF. Here the CDR3 DNA reads TGTGCCAGCAGTCCTTACGGACAGGGAGGCGACATTCAGTACTTC.

In its sample, this clonotype was seen many times. V usage is TRBV12-3 or TRBV12-4 and J usage is TRBJ2-5, with 7 bases that match TRBD2. The CDR3 has 15 residues. With 5 bases clipped from V and 5 bases from J, the junction kept 11 bases outside the gene matches. The CDR3 here is CASSLPGRERETQYF. CDR3 nucleotide sequence: TGTGCCAGCAGTCTTCCCGGGCGGGAGCGGGAGACCCAGTACTTC.

This clonotype has more than one count but fewer than ten. This rearrangement joins TRBV5-1 to TRBJ2-5; 10 bases fit TRBD2. After removal of 5 bases from V and 0 bases from J, the junction contained 7 bases not matched to a gene. This CDR3 has 16 residues. The germline gives CDR1 SGHRS, CDR2 YFSETQ. Here the CDR3 DNA reads TGCGCCAGCAGTCTCGGTAGCGGGGGGTACCAAGAGACCCAGTACTTC. Encoded protein: CASSLGSGGYQETQYF. Looking up the rest from reference TRBV5-1 and TRBJ2-5 gives the full variable domain: KAGVTQTPRYLIKTRGQQVTLSCSPISGHRSVSWYQQTPGQGLQFLFEYFSETQRNKGNFPGRFSGRQFSNSRSEMNVSTLELGDSALYLCASSLGSGGYQETQYFGPGTRLLVL.

V and J are TRBV30 and TRBJ1-2; tentative D call: TRBD1 (6 bases). The CDR3 has 10 residues. Germline V gene sequence: CDR1 GTSNPN, CDR2 SVGIG (reference sequence). The CDR3 sequence is CAGTGSGYTF. The CDR3 region has the DNA TGTGCGGGAACAGGGTCTGGCTACACCTTC.

The chain recombines TRBV7-2 with TRBJ2-6; no definite D call. Germline assignment: CDR1 SGHTA and CDR2 FQGNSA. V lost 2 bases, J lost 0 bases, and 8 bases lay in between. The CDR3 sequence is 16 residues long. The CDR3 here is CASSLSSSSGANVLTF. CDR3 DNA sequence: TGTGCCAGCAGCTTAAGCTCGTCCTCTGGGGCCAACGTCCTGACTTTC.

This clonotype has a count of ten or more. This chain uses TRBV28 with TRBJ2-7; maybe TRBD1 (6 bases). Germline V gene lookup returns CDR1 MDHEN and CDR2 SYDVKM. This CDR3 spans 15 amino acids. The germline V and J ends were trimmed by 6 bases and 2 bases, with 17 bases remaining between them. DNA for the CDR3: TGTGCCAGCAGCCCCGGACAGCTCGACACCTACGAGCAGTACTTC. It codes for CASSPGQLDTYEQYF.

This clonotype was detected a few times. J is TRBJ2-1 and V is TRBV3-1; D remains unclear. The CDR3 has 14 amino acids. CDR1 and CDR2 (germline): LGHDT, YNNKEL (reference sequence). The ends were cut back, 4 bases at V and 0 bases at J, with 7 bases in the middle. The DNA for the CDR3 is TGTGCCAGCAGCCCCTGGAGCTCCTACAATGAGCAGTTCTTC. Its protein is CASSPWSSYNEQFF.

In its sample, this clonotype was seen many times. The CDR3 reads CATSDGLAGERTDTQYF. For the CDR3, the DNA is TGTGCCACCAGTGATGGACTAGCGGGAGAGCGCACAGATACGCAGTATTTT. This rearrangement joins TRBV24-1 to TRBJ2-3; TRBD2 matches at 13 bases. Germline CDR1 and CDR2: KGHDR and SFDVKD. The ends lost 3 bases at V and 1 base at J; junction bases unmatched: 3. This CDR3 has 17 amino acids.

This clonotype was seen ten or more times. V usage is TRBV18 and J usage is TRBJ2-3; the D gene is possibly TRBD2 (5 bases). Germline assignment: CDR1 KGHSH and CDR2 LQKENI. V was pared by 5 bases and J by 5 bases, with 14 bases between. The CDR3 extends over 14 amino acids. DNA for the CDR3: TGTGCCAGCTCAGGAGGTTCAACTAAAGATACGCAGTATTTT. It translates to CASSGGSTKDTQYF.

At least ten counts were recorded for this clonotype. CDR3 sequence (DNA): TGTGCCAGCAGCCCCCCTACAGGGCTCGAGACCCAGTACTTC. This gives the protein CASSPPTGLETQYF. The chain joins TRBV12-3 or TRBV12-4 to TRBJ2-5; D perhaps matches TRBD1 (6 bases). The CDR3 sequence is 14 residues long. V shed 6 bases and J shed 5 bases, with 16 bases lying between them.

In this sample, this clonotype turned up a few times. The chain uses TRBV2 and TRBJ2-1, with D perhaps being TRBD1 or TRBD2 (5 bases each). CDR3 length: 15 residues. Germline V gene lookup returns CDR1 SNHLY and CDR2 FYNNEI. Trimming removed 8 bases at V and 0 bases at J, with 14 bases between. CDR3 sequence reads: CASVRGASSYNEQFF. For the CDR3, the DNA is TGTGCCAGCGTGAGGGGCGCAAGCTCCTACAATGAGCAGTTCTTC.

This clonotype was counted between two and nine times. The rearrangement joins TRBV7-9 to TRBJ2-4; 7 nucleotides align to TRBD1. The CDR3 totals 15 residues. Germline V gene lookup returns CDR1 SEHNR and CDR2 FQNEAQ (reference sequence). Losses at the gene ends were 5 bases for V and 8 bases for J; bases not matched to a gene: 12. In DNA, the CDR3 is TGTGCCAGCAGCCCCACAGGGGAAGTCCGTGACATTCAGTACTTC. Amino acids: CASSPTGEVRDIQYF.

This clonotype was seen a handful of times. Written as DNA, the CDR3 is TGTGCCAGCGCGGCCGACAGGATTGTCAGGGAGCTGTTTTTT. Its translation is CASAADRIVRELFF. The chain carries TRBV7-8 and TRBJ2-2; D possibly corresponds to TRBD1 (6 bases). The V gene's germline CDR1 is SGHVS and CDR2 FQNEAQ. The germline V and J ends were trimmed by 8 bases and 9 bases, with 19 bases remaining between them. CDR3 size: 14 residues.

The table lists this clonotype with many counts. CDR3 coding DNA: TGTGCCAGCAGTTCTGGGGGCTCTGGGGGCGCCTATGGCTACACCTTC. This gives the protein CASSSGGSGGAYGYTF. The chain links TRBV12-3 or TRBV12-4 to TRBJ1-2; tentatively, D is TRBD1 (6 bases). The V end lost 4 bases, the J end lost 4 bases, and 19 bases lay between the germline ends. This CDR3 has 16 residues.

A note on this clonotype: A much bigger clone sits one base away, suggesting this may be a read error. The final CDR3 position lacks the conserved phenylalanine or tryptophan, pointing to a likely read error. The rearrangement uses TRBV7-9 and TRBJ2-1; tentatively, D is TRBD1 (5 bases). CDR3 length: 16 residues. Germline V gene data show CDR1 as SEHNR and CDR2 as FQNEAQ (reference sequence). Trimming took off 0 bases at V and 1 base at J, with 10 bases between the two ends. CDR3 in amino acids: CASSLALGVSYNEQFL. DNA of the CDR3: TGTGCCAGCAGCTTAGCGCTAGGGGTGTCCTACAATGAGCAGTTCCTC.

The CDR3 nucleotides read TGTGCCAGCAGTCACGGGGACATAGGCTACGAGCAGTACTTC. As protein: CASSHGDIGYEQYF. The chain combines TRBV12-3 or TRBV12-4 with TRBJ2-7; a possible D gene is TRBD1 (6 bases). CDR3 size: 14 residues. Trimming removed 5 bases at V and 3 bases at J, with 14 bases between.

This clonotype was counted at least ten times. J is TRBJ2-7 and V is TRBV10-3; 7 bases are shared with TRBD2. The CDR3 extends over 15 amino acids. With 6 bases clipped from V and 0 bases from J, the junction kept 8 bases outside the gene matches. CDR1 and CDR2 (germline): ENHRY, SYGVKD. The CDR3 is CAISPGSGTSYEQYF. CDR3 DNA sequence: TGTGCCATCAGCCCCGGGAGCGGGACCTCCTACGAGCAGTACTTC.

This clonotype was counted many times. The genes are TRBV11-2 and TRBJ2-3; TRBD1 matches 7 bases. In germline, CDR1 is SGHAT, CDR2 FQNNGV. V lost 5 bases and J lost 5; bases outside the gene matches: 10. This CDR3 region has 15 residues. The CDR3 DNA reads as TGTGCCAGCAGCCGCCTGGACAGGAACGTAGATACGCAGTATTTT. This translates into CASSRLDRNVDTQYF.

Ten or more counts support this clonotype. This chain joins TRBV11-2 and TRBJ1-6, with D maybe TRBD1 (6 bases). The CDR3 spans 15 residues. The V and J ends lost 5 bases and 9 bases respectively, with 17 bases between them. Per the germline V gene, CDR1 is SGHAT and CDR2 is FQNNGV. CDR3 protein: CASSTPQGAISPLHF. The CDR3 nucleotides are TGTGCCAGCAGCACCCCACAGGGTGCCATTTCACCCCTCCACTTT.

This clonotype has more than one count but fewer than ten. The chain recombines TRBV24-1 with TRBJ1-5; no clear D gene. This CDR3 has 14 amino acids. CDR1 KGHDR and CDR2 SFDVKD come from the germline V gene. V was trimmed by 4 bases and J by 0 bases, leaving 6 bases between them. DNA of the CDR3: TGTGCCACCAGTGAGTGGGATAGCAATCAGCCCCAGCATTTT. Translating it yields CATSEWDSNQPQHF.